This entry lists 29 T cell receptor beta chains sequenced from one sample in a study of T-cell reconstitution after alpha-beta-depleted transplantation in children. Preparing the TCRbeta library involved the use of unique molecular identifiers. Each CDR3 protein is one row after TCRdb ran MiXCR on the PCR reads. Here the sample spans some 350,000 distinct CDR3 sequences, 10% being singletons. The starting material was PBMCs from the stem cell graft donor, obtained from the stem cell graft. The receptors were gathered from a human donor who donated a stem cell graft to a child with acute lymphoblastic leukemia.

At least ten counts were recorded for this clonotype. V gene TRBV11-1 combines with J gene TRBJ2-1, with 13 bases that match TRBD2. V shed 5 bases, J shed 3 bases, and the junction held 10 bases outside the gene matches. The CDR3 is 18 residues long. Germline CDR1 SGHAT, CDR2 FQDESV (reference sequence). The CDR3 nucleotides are TGTGCCAGCAGCGCCACACTCGGGACTAGCGGGATCTACAATGAGCAGTTCTTC. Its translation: CASSATLGTSGIYNEQFF.

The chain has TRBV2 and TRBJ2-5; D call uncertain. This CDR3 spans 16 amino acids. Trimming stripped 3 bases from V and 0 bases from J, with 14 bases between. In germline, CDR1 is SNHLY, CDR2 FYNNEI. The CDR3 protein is CASSDVRAIYQETQYF. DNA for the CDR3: TGTGCCAGCAGTGACGTTAGGGCCATTTACCAAGAGACCCAGTACTTC.

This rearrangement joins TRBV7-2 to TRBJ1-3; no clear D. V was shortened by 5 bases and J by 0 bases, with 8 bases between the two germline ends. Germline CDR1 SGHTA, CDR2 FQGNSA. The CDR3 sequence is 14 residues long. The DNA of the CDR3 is TGTGCCAGCAGCGCCCCCGGCTCTGGAAACACCATATATTTT. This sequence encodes CASSAPGSGNTIYF. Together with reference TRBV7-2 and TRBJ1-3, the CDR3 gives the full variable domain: GAGVSQSPSNKVTEKGKDVELRCDPISGHTALYWYRQSLGQGLEFLIYFQGNSAPDKSGLPSDRFSAERTGGSVSTLTIQRTQQEDSAVYLCASSAPGSGNTIYFGEGSWLTVV.

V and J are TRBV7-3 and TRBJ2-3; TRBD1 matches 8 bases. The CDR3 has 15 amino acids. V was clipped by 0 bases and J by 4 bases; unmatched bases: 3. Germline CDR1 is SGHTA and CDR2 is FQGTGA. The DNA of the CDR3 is TGTGCCAGCAGCTTAACGATGGACAGGGCAGATACGCAGTATTTT. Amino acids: CASSLTMDRADTQYF.

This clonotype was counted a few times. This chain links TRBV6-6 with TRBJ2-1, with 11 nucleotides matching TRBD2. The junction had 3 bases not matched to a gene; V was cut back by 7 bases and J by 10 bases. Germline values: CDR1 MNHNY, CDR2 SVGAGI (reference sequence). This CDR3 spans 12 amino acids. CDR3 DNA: TGTGCCAGCAAGACTAGCGGGGAGGAGCAGTTCTTC. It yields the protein CASKTSGEEQFF.

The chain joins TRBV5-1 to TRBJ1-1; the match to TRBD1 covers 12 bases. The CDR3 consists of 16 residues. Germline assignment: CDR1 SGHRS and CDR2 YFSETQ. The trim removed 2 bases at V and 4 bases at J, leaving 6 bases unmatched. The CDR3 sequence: CASSLTGTGGGTEAFF. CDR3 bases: TGCGCCAGCAGCTTAACCGGGACAGGGGGCGGCACTGAAGCTTTCTTT.

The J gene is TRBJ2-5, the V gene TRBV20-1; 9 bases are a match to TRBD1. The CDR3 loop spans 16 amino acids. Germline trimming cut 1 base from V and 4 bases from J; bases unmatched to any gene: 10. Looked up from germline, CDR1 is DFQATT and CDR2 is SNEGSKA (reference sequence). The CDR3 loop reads CSARGGTGSVLETQYF. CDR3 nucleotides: TGCAGTGCTAGAGGGGGGACAGGGTCCGTATTAGAGACCCAGTACTTC.

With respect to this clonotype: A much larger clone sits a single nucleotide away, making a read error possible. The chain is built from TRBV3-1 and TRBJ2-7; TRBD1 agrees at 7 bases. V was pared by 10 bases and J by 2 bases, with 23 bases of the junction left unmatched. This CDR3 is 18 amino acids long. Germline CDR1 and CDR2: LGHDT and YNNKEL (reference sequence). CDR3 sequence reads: CAISPTARPGQRTYEQYF. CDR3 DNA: TGTGCCATCAGTCCTACCGCACGGCCGGGACAGAGAACCTACGAGCAGTACTTC.

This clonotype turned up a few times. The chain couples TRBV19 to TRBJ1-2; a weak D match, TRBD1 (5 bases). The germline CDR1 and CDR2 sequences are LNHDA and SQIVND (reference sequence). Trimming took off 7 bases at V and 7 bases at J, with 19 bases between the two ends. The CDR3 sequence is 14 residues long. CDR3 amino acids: CASTPGPSGGGYTF. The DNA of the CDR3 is TGTGCCAGTACCCCGGGACCGTCGGGAGGTGGCTACACCTTC.

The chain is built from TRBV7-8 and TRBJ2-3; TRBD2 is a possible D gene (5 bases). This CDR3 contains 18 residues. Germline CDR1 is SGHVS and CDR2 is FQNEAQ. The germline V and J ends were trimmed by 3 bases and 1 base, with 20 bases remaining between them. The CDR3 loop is CASSLLPRGSGRTDTQYF. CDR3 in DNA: TGTGCCAGCAGCTTGCTTCCGAGAGGGAGCGGCCGCACAGATACGCAGTATTTT.

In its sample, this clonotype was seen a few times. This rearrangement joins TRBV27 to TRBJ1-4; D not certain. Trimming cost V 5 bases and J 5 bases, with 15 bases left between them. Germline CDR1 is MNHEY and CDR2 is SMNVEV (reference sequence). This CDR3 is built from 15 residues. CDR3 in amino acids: CASSLVGDSNEKLFF. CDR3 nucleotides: TGTGCCAGCAGTCTCGTGGGAGACTCAAATGAAAAACTGTTTTTT.

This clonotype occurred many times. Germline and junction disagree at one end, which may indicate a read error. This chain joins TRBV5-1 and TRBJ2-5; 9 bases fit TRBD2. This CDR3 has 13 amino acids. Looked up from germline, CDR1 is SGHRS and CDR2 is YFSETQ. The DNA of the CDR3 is TGTGCCAGCAGTCTAGCGGGACGGGAGACCCAGTACTTC. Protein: CASSLAGRETQYF.

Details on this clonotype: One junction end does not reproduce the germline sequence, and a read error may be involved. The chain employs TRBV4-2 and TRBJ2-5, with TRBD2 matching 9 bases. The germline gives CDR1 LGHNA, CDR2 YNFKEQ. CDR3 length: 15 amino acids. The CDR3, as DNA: TGTGCCAGCAGCCAACCGACTAGCGGCCAAGAGACCAAGTACTTC. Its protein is CASSQPTSGQETKYF.

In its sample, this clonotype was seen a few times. The CDR3, as DNA: TGTGCCAGCAGCTTACAGTTTGCCAAAAACATTCAGTACTTC. It specifies CASSLQFAKNIQYF. The chain recombines TRBV7-2 with TRBJ2-4; D not resolved. This CDR3 spans 14 amino acids. Trimming removed 2 bases from V and 1 base from J, with 6 bases in between. CDR1 is SGHTA, CDR2 FQGNSA, per germline.

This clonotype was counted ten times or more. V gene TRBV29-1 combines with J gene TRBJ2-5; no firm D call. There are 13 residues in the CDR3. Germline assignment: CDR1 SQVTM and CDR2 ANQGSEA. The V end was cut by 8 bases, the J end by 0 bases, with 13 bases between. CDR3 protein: CSYSRSNQETQYF. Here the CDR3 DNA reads TGCAGCTACTCCAGGAGCAACCAAGAGACCCAGTACTTC.

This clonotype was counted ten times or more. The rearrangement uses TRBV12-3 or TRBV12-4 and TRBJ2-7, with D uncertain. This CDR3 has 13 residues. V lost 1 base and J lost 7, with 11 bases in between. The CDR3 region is CASSLVQVGEQYF. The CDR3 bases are TGTGCCAGCAGTTTAGTGCAGGTGGGGGAGCAGTACTTC.

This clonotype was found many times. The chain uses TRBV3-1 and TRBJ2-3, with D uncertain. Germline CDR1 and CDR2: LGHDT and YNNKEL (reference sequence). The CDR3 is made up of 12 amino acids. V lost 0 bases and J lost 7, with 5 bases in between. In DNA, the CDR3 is TGTGCCAGCAGCCAAGATTTGAATACGCAGTATTTT. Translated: CASSQDLNTQYF.

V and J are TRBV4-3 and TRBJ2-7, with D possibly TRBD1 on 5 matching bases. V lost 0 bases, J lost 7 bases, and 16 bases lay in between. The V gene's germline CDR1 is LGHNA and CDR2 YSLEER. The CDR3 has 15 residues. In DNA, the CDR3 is TGCGCCAGCAGCCAAGATCGTGGTATCTCAGGGGAGCAGTACTTC. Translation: CASSQDRGISGEQYF.

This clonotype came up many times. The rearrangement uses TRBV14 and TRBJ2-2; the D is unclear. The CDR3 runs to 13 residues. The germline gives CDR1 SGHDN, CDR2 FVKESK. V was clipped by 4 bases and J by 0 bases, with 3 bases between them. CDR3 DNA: TGTGCCAGCAGCCTCACGAACACCGGGGAGCTGTTTTTT. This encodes CASSLTNTGELFF.

This chain's CDR3 is CASSLVPGGDTEAFF. DNA for the CDR3: TGCGCCAGCAGCTTGGTCCCAGGAGGGGACACTGAAGCTTTCTTT. The V and J genes are TRBV5-1 and TRBJ1-1; D may be TRBD1 (5 bases). CDR3 length: 15 amino acids. V was cut by 0 bases and J by 3 bases, with 12 bases left in between. Germline V lookup: CDR1 SGHRS, CDR2 YFSETQ.

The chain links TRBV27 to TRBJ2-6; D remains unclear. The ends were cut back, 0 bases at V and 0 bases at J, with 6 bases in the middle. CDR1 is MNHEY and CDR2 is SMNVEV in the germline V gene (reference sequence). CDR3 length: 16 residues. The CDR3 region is CASSLSQISGANVLTF. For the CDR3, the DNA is TGTGCCAGCAGTTTATCCCAAATCTCTGGGGCCAACGTCCTGACTTTC.

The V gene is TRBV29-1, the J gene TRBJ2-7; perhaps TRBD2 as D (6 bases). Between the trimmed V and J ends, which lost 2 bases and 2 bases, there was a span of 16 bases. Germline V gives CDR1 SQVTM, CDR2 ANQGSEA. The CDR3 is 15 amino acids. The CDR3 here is CSVERGLAGTYEQYF. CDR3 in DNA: TGCAGCGTTGAAAGGGGACTTGCCGGGACCTACGAGCAGTACTTC.

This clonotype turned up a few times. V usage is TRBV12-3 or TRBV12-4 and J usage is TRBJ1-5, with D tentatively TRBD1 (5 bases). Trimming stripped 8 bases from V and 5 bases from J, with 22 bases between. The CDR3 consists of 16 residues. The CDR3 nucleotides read TGTGCCAGCTCACGGTGGGTTTGGGGGGAGGATCAGCCCCAGCATTTT. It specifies CASSRWVWGEDQPQHF.

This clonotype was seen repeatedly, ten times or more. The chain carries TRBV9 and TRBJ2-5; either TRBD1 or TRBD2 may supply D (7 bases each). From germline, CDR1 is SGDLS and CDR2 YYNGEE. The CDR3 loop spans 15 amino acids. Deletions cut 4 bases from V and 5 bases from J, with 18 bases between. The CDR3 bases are TGTGCCAGCAGCTCGGCACAGGGGCGGGGGGAGACCCAGTACTTC. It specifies CASSSAQGRGETQYF.

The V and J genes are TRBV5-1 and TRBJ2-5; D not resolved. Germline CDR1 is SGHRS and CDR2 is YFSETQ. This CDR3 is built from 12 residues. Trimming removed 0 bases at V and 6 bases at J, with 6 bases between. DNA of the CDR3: TGCGCCAGCAGCTTGGCATCCAAGACCCAGTACTTC. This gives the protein CASSLASKTQYF.

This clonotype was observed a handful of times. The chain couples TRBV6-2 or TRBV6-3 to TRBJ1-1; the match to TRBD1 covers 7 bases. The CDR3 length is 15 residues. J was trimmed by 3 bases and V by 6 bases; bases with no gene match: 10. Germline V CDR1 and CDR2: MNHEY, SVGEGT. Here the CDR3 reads CASSSWNTGDTEAFF. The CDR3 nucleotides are TGTGCCAGCAGCTCTTGGAACACAGGGGACACTGAAGCTTTCTTT.

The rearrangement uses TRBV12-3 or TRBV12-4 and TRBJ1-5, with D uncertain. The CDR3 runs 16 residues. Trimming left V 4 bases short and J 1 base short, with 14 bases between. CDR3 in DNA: TGTGCCAGCAGTTCGCGCGAAGAGTCGAGCAATCAGCCCCAGCATTTT. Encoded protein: CASSSREESSNQPQHF.

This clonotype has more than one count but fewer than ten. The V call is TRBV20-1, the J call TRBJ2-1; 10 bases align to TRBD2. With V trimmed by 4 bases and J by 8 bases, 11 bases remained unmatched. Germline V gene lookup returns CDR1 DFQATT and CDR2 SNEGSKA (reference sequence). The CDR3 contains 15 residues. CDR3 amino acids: CSAIALAGDGDEQFF. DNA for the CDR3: TGCAGTGCTATTGCCCTAGCGGGAGATGGCGATGAGCAGTTCTTC.

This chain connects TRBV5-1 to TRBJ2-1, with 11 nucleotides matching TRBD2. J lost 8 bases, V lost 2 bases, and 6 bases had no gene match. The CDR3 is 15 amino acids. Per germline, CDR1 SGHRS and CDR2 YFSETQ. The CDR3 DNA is TGCGCCAGCAGCTTAGGGACTAGCGGCCCCCATGAGCAGTTCTTC. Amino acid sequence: CASSLGTSGPHEQFF.